The 25 T cell receptor beta chains below were found in one sample sequenced in a study of post-analysis software for immune sequencing data. General study findings and limits: Patients showed TRBV5-6, TRBV5-1 and TRBV20-1 among a few TRBV segments more frequent than in controls.

Incorporated into the TCR beta cDNA libraries were unique molecular identifiers, which served to reduce PCR and sequencing biases. One entry per CDR3 protein, called by TCRdb with MiXCR from the PCR reads. Of 650,000 to 850,000 distinct CDR3 sequences in the sample, roughly 58% are singletons; the top ten hold about 4.5%. Their target antigens are unknown. The material sequenced was blood. These receptors were taken from a girl between 10 and 17 years old with multiple sclerosis.

V and J are TRBV5-1 and TRBJ1-2, with unresolved D. CDR1 and CDR2 from the germline V gene are SGHRS and YFSETQ. This CDR3 has 15 residues. V gave up 4 bases and J gave up 3 bases, with 16 bases separating them. DNA for the CDR3: TGCGCCAGCAGCCGCGGACGGGCGTTCGACTATGGCTACACCTTC. Amino acid sequence: CASSRGRAFDYGYTF.

This clonotype was found a few times. The chain's CDR3 is CARQQGAADTQYF. In nucleotides, the CDR3 is TGTGCCAGACAACAGGGGGCGGCAGATACGCAGTATTTT. The rearrangement links TRBV2 to TRBJ2-3, with 9 bases lining up with TRBD1. Germline trimming cut 9 bases from V and 4 bases from J; bases unmatched to any gene: 5. This CDR3 spans 13 amino acids. Germline lookup yields CDR1 SNHLY and CDR2 FYNNEI. The whole variable domain, remainder taken from reference TRBV2 and TRBJ2-3, is EPEVTQTPSHQVTQMGQEVILRCVPISNHLYFYWYRQILGQKVEFLVSFYNNEISEKSEIFDDQFSVERPDGSNFTLKIRSTKLEDSAMYFCARQQGAADTQYFGPGTRLTVL.

The chain carries TRBV7-9 and TRBJ1-6, with no clear D. V was trimmed by 1 base and J by 7 bases, leaving 11 bases between them. The CDR3 sequence is 15 residues long. Germline V lookup: CDR1 SEHNR, CDR2 FQNEAQ (reference sequence). CDR3 loop: CASSLGAAGNSPLHF. In nucleotides, the CDR3 is TGTGCCAGCAGCTTAGGGGCAGCGGGGAATTCACCCCTCCACTTT.

This chain connects TRBV7-3 to TRBJ2-6, with D unresolved. Trimming stripped 3 bases from V and 2 bases from J, with 5 bases between. The V gene's germline CDR1 is SGHTA and CDR2 FQGTGA. This CDR3 has 14 residues. CDR3 in amino acids: CASSFRPGANVLTF. The CDR3 DNA is TGTGCCAGCAGCTTCCGACCTGGGGCCAACGTCCTGACTTTC.

This clonotype was observed a few times. The V call is TRBV7-2, the J call TRBJ2-1, with D possibly matching TRBD2 (6 bases). This CDR3 contains 14 residues. CDR1 and CDR2 (germline): SGHTA, FQGNSA. V was pared by 5 bases and J by 2 bases, with 10 bases between. CDR3 coding DNA: TGTGCCAGCAGCCCGGACTATACCTACAATGAGCAGTTCTTC. Translating it yields CASSPDYTYNEQFF.

The chain recombines TRBV9 with TRBJ2-5; possibly TRBD1 for D (6 bases). Germline V gives CDR1 SGDLS, CDR2 YYNGEE. CDR3 length: 16 amino acids. The V gene lost 3 bases and the J gene lost 2 bases, with 17 bases spanning the gap. The CDR3 region is CASSANQGMGQETQYF. The DNA for the CDR3 is TGTGCCAGCAGCGCGAATCAGGGGATGGGGCAAGAGACCCAGTACTTC.

The V gene is TRBV5-1, the J gene TRBJ2-6; no clear D. V was shortened by 2 bases and J by 2 bases, with 8 bases between the two germline ends. The CDR3 has 15 amino acids. Germline V gene sequence: CDR1 SGHRS, CDR2 YFSETQ. CDR3 DNA: TGCGCCAGCAGCTTTTCGGCAGCTGGGGCCAACGTCCTGACTTTC. Translated: CASSFSAAGANVLTF.

The chain recombines TRBV7-6 with TRBJ2-7; TRBD1 is a possible D gene (5 bases). This CDR3 region has 16 residues. Germline lookup yields CDR1 SGHVS and CDR2 FNYEAQ. Trimming removed 5 bases at V and 2 bases at J, with 19 bases between. CDR3 coding DNA: TGTGCCAGCAGCCCCGCAAAAGGGGTGGGTCCCTACGAGCAGTACTTC. Translation gives CASSPAKGVGPYEQYF.

V gene TRBV29-1 combines with J gene TRBJ2-1, with D unclear. Germline-derived CDR1 and CDR2 are SQVTM and ANQGSEA. There are 11 residues in the CDR3. The germline V and J ends were trimmed by 8 bases and 3 bases, with 8 bases remaining between them. The CDR3, as DNA: TGCAGCCCCGGGCACTACAATGAGCAGTTCTTC. It encodes CSPGHYNEQFF.

The genes are TRBV27 and TRBJ2-4; a possible D gene is TRBD2 (5 bases). The J call may be mistaken, given a closer DNA end match to TRBJ2-7. Germline loops: CDR1 MNHEY, CDR2 SMNVEV (reference sequence). The CDR3 has 13 amino acids. DNA of the CDR3: TGTGCCAGCAGTCTCTTCGAGGGCTACGAGCAGTACTTC. Protein product: CASSLFEGYEQYF.

This sequence joins TRBV5-1 and TRBJ2-5, with D maybe TRBD1 (6 bases). Germline V gene sequence: CDR1 SGHRS, CDR2 YFSETQ. CDR3 length: 15 residues. V was pared by 4 bases and J by 2 bases, with 15 bases between. The chain's CDR3 is CASSQGTLRQETQYF. The CDR3 coding sequence is TGCGCCAGCAGCCAGGGGACGCTTCGGCAAGAGACCCAGTACTTC.

V and J are TRBV4-1 and TRBJ2-2; 9 bases fit TRBD2. J gave up 3 bases and V 7 bases, and 6 bases lay outside the gene matches. This CDR3 has 15 amino acids. Germline V gives CDR1 MGHRA, CDR2 YSYEKL. CDR3 DNA: TGCGCCAGCAATGCGCGGGAGGGTGACACCGGGGAGCTGTTTTTT. Translation: CASNAREGDTGELFF.

The gene calls are TRBV5-1 and TRBJ2-1, with a possible D match to TRBD2 (5 bases). The germline V gene encodes CDR1 SGHRS and CDR2 YFSETQ. The CDR3 covers 15 residues. With 1 base removed from V and 10 bases from J, the gap between germline ends came to 18 bases. The CDR3 DNA reads as TGCGCCAGCAGCTTGAGCTTTGGGAGAACCTACGAGCAGTTCTTC. It encodes CASSLSFGRTYEQFF.

This rearrangement joins TRBV12-3 or TRBV12-4 to TRBJ2-4, with D perhaps given as TRBD1 or TRBD2 (5 bases each). The J call is doubtful: the DNA matches TRBJ2-7 better. This CDR3 is 12 amino acids long. CDR3 sequence (DNA): TGTGCCAGCAGGGGACCCGTTGGCGAGCAGTACTTC. Translating it yields CASRGPVGEQYF.

Remarks on this clonotype: A junction boundary mismatches the germline segment, possibly from a read error. This sequence joins TRBV5-5 and TRBJ2-3; weak D call: TRBD2 (5 bases). The length of the CDR3 is 14 residues. Looked up from germline, CDR1 is SGHKS and CDR2 is YYEKEE (reference sequence). CDR3 sequence: CASSSLGDTDTQYF. CDR3 nucleotide sequence: TGTGCCAGTAGCTCGTTGGGAGACACAGATACGCAGTATTTT.

V and J are TRBV12-3 or TRBV12-4 and TRBJ1-5, with unresolved D. This CDR3 has 12 amino acids. Trimming removed 7 bases at V and 1 base at J, with 5 bases between. CDR3 nucleotides: TGTGCCAGCACCCGAAGCAATCAGCCCCAGCATTTT. As protein: CASTRSNQPQHF.

The chain carries TRBV7-3 and TRBJ1-1; D ambiguous. The germline V gene has CDR1 SGHTA and CDR2 FQGTGA. The CDR3 runs 15 residues. Trimming took off 5 bases at V and 3 bases at J, with 16 bases between the two ends. CDR3 bases: TGTGCCAGCAGCCCCTCCGGGGTCGGGTACACTGAAGCTTTCTTT. It specifies CASSPSGVGYTEAFF.

The chain couples TRBV7-7 to TRBJ2-5; tentatively, D is TRBD1 or TRBD2 (5 bases each). V was cut by 1 base and J by 4 bases, with 16 bases left in between. Germline loops: CDR1 SSHAT, CDR2 FNYEAQ (reference sequence). The CDR3 consists of 16 residues. CDR3 coding DNA: TGTGCCAGCAGCTTAGGGGGACGGGGCGGATCAGAGACCCAGTACTTC. This sequence encodes CASSLGGRGGSETQYF.

The table lists this clonotype with a few counts. The CDR3 sequence: CSASHPEPALRPNTEAFF. CDR3 bases: TGCAGTGCTAGTCATCCAGAACCCGCTCTTCGGCCGAACACTGAAGCTTTCTTT. This chain connects TRBV20-1 to TRBJ1-1; D is unresolved. The CDR3 contains 18 residues. Germline lookup yields CDR1 DFQATT and CDR2 SNEGSKA (reference sequence). V gave up 3 bases and J gave up 1 base, with 24 bases separating them.

This clonotype was observed a handful of times. The chain carries TRBV12-3 or TRBV12-4 and TRBJ2-2; a weak D match, TRBD1 (5 bases). V was shortened by 11 bases and J by 1 base, with 14 bases between the two germline ends. There are 14 residues in the CDR3. This CDR3 is CACTDRGNTGELFF. CDR3 DNA sequence: TGTGCCTGCACTGATAGGGGGAACACCGGGGAGCTGTTTTTT.

The chain has TRBV6-2 or TRBV6-3 and TRBJ2-3; the match to TRBD1 covers 12 bases. The CDR3 has 17 amino acids. V was clipped by 2 bases and J by 1 base; unmatched bases: 4. CDR1 is MNHEY, CDR2 SVGEGT, per germline. CDR3 nucleotide sequence: TGTGCCAGCAGTTACGGGGACAGGGGGCACGGCACAGATACGCAGTATTTT. It translates to CASSYGDRGHGTDTQYF.

V is TRBV2 and J is TRBJ2-4, with 9 bases that match TRBD1. This CDR3 region has 16 residues. The trim removed 7 bases at V and 0 bases at J, leaving 7 bases unmatched. CDR1 SNHLY and CDR2 FYNNEI come from the germline V gene. The CDR3 DNA sequence: TGTGCCAGCAACCGAGGACAGGGGCTAGCCAAAAACATTCAGTACTTC. It translates to CASNRGQGLAKNIQYF.

The chain carries TRBV15 and TRBJ2-1; 11 bases are a match to TRBD1. Trimming removed 2 bases from V and 6 bases from J; junction bases left unmatched: 6. CDR1 and CDR2 from the germline V gene are LNHNV and YYDKDF (reference sequence). The CDR3 extends over 16 amino acids. CDR3 DNA: TGTGCCACCAGCAGAAACACCGGGACAGGGGGCAATGAGCAGTTCTTC. It translates to CATSRNTGTGGNEQFF.

The V call is TRBV6-4, the J call TRBJ2-1; D might be TRBD1 (7 bases). V dropped 0 bases and J dropped 3 bases, with 12 bases sitting between them. This CDR3 has 16 amino acids. Germline lookup yields CDR1 MRHNA and CDR2 SNTAGT. The CDR3 sequence is CASSDSCRGDYNEQFF. DNA of the CDR3: TGTGCCAGCAGTGACTCCTGCAGGGGGGACTACAATGAGCAGTTCTTC.

The chain is built from TRBV4-1 and TRBJ2-6; possibly TRBD1 for D (6 bases). With 5 bases removed from V and 0 bases from J, the gap between germline ends came to 17 bases. Germline V gene lookup returns CDR1 MGHRA and CDR2 YSYEKL. CDR3 size: 18 residues. DNA of the CDR3: TGCGCCAGCAGCTCCGGGACATACCCAAGCTCTGGGGCCAACGTCCTGACTTTC. It codes for CASSSGTYPSSGANVLTF.